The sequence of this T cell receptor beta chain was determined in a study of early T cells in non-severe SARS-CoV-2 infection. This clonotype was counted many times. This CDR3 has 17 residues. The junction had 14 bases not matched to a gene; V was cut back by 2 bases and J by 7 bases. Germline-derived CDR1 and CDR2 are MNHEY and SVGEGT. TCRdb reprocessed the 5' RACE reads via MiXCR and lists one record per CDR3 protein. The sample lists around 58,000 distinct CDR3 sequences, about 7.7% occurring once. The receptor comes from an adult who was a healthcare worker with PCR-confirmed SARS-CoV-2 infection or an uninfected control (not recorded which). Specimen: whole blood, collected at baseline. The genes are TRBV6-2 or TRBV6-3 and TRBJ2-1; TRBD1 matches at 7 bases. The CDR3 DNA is TGTGCCAGCAGTTACCTCCTTCAGGACAGGTGGGGGAATGAGCAGTTCTTC. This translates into CASSYLLQDRWGNEQFF.